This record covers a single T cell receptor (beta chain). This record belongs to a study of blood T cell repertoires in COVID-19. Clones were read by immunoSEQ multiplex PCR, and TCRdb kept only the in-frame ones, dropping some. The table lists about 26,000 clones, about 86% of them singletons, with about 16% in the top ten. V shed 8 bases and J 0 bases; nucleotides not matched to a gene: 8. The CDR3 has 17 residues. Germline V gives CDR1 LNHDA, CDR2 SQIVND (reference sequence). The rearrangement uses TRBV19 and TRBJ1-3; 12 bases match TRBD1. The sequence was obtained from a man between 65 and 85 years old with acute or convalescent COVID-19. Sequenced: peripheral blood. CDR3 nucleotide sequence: TGTGCCAGTGCCGGGACAGGGGGCCCGTACTCTGGAAACACCATATATTTT. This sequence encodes CASAGTGGPYSGNTIYF.